This TCR beta chain was identified in a study of blood T cell repertoires in COVID-19 (dated by TCRdb to 2019 to 2021). At the level of the whole study: Samples covering the acute and convalescent phases of COVID-19 were provided by collaborators in the United States, Italy and Spain. The material from the prospective study consisted of cDNA or gDNA derived from T cells, B-cell-depleted T cells, or PBMCs. Samples came from the ongoing ImmuneRACE study (first 160 participants) plus 1,254 subjects from 6 global collaborators. The dataset comprised deeply sampled blood TCRbeta repertoires from subjects exposed to, actively infected with, or recovered from COVID-19. A de-identified subject ID, COVID-19 status, age in years and sex were almost always included in the sample metadata. Where available, HLA class I and class II types were taken from metadata supplied by the sample provider and were not determined by assay-based typing. The repertoires were released in a freely available public database meant as a resource for research on the immune response to SARS-CoV-2. The paper as a whole reports these results and caveats: The quantity of clinical and demographic metadata differed by source and by participant and was supplied without curation.

TCRbeta CDR3 regions were amplified from genomic DNA by means of the immunoSEQ Assay, a bias-controlled multiplex PCR. In the source study's methods: Within the assay, amplification of reference gene primers was used to estimate how many nucleated cells each sample contained. To quantify the absolute abundance of each unique TCRbeta CDR3 rearrangement, sequence reads were collapsed and filtered. For each sample, productive Simpson clonality was calculated as the square root of Simpson's diversity index over productive rearrangements. Imported from immuneACCESS, the table was reduced by TCRdb to in-frame sequences with V and J called. These copies leave out some clones; in studies compared against another copy, an unresolved V gene accounts for under half, and the cause of the remainder is not known. The V and J calls and clone size come from that table; D and trimming were worked out from the DNA. Across this sample there are 70,000 to 85,000 clones, with over 80% seen only once. Of the sample, roughly 10% falls within the top ten clones.

The CDR3, cysteine through phenylalanine, is 13 amino acids long. Of the read, only the CDR3 DNA is kept; its 39 bases are in frame from base 1. As encoded in the germline V gene, CDR1 is SGHNT while CDR2 is YENEEA. The V and J ends are trimmed by 6 bases and 1 base, leaving 9 bases between them. Whole blood was collected in K2EDTA tubes by collaborating institutions according to the institutions' own protocols. For TCRbeta analysis, collaborators shipped samples in one of three forms: frozen whole blood, isolated PBMCs, or DNA extracted from either of those sample types. In the case of this clone: Its antigen remains undetermined. The input lacks base qualities; no much larger clone sits a single base away.

Sequenced sample: peripheral blood. The chain employs TRBV11-3 and TRBJ1-1, and TRBD1 may be the D gene, going by 6 matching bases. The receptor was isolated from a human donor in a cohort sampled during active COVID-19. The CDR3 region reads CASRTGQNTEAFF. The DNA is TGTGCCAGCAGGACGGGACAGAACACTGAAGCTTTCTTT.